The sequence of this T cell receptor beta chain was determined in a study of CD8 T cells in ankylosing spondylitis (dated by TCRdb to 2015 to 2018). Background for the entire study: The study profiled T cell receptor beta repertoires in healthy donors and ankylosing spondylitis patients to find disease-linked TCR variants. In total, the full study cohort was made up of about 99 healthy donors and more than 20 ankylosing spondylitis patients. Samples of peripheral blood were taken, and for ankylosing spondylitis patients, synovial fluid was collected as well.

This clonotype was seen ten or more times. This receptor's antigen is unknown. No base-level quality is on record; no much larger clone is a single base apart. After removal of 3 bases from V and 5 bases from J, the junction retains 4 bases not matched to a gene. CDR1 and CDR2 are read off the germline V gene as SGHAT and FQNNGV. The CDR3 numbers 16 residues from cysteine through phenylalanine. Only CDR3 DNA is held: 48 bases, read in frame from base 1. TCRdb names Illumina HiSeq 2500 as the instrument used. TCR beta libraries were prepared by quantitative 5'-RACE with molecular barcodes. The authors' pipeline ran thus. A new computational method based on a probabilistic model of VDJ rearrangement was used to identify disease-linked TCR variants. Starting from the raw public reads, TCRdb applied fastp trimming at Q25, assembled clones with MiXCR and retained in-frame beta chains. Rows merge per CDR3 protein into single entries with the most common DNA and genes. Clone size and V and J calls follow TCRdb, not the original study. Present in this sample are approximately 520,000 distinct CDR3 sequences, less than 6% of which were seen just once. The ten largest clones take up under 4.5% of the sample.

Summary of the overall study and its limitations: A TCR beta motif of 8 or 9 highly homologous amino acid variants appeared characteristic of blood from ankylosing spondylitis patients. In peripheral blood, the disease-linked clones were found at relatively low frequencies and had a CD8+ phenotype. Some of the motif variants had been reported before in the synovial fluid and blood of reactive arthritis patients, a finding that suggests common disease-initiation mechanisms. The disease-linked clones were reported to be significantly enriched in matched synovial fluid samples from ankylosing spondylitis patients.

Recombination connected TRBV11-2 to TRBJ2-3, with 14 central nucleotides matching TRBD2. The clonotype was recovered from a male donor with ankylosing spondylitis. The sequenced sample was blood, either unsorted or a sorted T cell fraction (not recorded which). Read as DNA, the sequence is TGTGCCAGCAGCTTCAGACTAGCGGGAGGGATAGATACGCAGTATTTT. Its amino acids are CASSFRLAGGIDTQYF.